Presented here are 10 T cell receptor beta chains from one specimen sequenced in a study of T cell responses to AZD1222 COVID-19 vaccine. Profiling relied on immunoSEQ multiplex PCR, and the TCRdb table lists in-frame clones only, not all of them. The table shows about 78,000 clones, with roughly four fifths occurring only once. The material was peripheral blood, obtained on day 0 of AZD1222 vaccination. Every receptor here comes from an adult in good health.

The CDR3 here is CASSERSSGGIISYEQYF. DNA for the CDR3: TGTGCCAGCAGCGAAAGGTCTAGCGGGGGTATAATTTCCTACGAGCAGTACTTC. This rearrangement joins TRBV6-1 to TRBJ2-7; 10 bases agree with TRBD2. The length of the CDR3 is 18 residues. Germline V gene data show CDR1 as MNHNS and CDR2 as SASEGT. V gave up 6 bases and J gave up 1 base; unmatched junction bases: 15.

The V gene is TRBV6-5, the J gene TRBJ1-2, with TRBD1 as a possible D gene (5 bases). Per the germline V gene, CDR1 is MNHEY and CDR2 is SVGAGI. The CDR3 sequence is 13 residues long. Trimming removed 3 bases from V and 4 bases from J, with 9 bases in between. The CDR3 nucleotides read TGTGCCAGCAGTTATCGGGACGGCTATGGCTACACCTTC. Encoded protein: CASSYRDGYGYTF.

Here the CDR3 DNA reads TGTGCCAGCAGTTTATATCTGCCCGGACAGGTCCCCTACGAGCAGTACTTC. Residues: CASSLYLPGQVPYEQYF. The chain couples TRBV27 to TRBJ2-7, with TRBD1 identical over 7 bases. CDR1 and CDR2 from the germline V gene are MNHEY and SMNVEV (reference sequence). CDR3 length equals 17 residues. V was pared by 1 base and J by 2 bases, with 11 bases of the junction left unmatched.

This clone was observed once. The chain recombines TRBV24-1 with TRBJ2-1; no reliable D call. V was clipped by 3 bases and J by 7 bases, with 3 bases between them. There are 11 residues in the CDR3. CDR1 and CDR2 (germline): KGHDR, SFDVKD. CDR3 coding DNA: TGTGCCACCAGTGATAGGAATGAGCAGTTCTTC. Translating it yields CATSDRNEQFF.

This clone was counted between two and nine times. V is TRBV2 and J is TRBJ2-7; D not resolved. Trimming removed 4 bases from V and 3 bases from J, with 7 bases in between. CDR1 is SNHLY and CDR2 is FYNNEI in the germline V gene. The CDR3 contains 12 residues. CDR3: CASSALGYEQYF. The CDR3 bases are TGTGCCAGCAGTGCGTTGGGCTACGAGCAGTACTTC. The whole variable domain, filled in from reference TRBV2 and TRBJ2-7, reads EPEVTQTPSHQVTQMGQEVILRCVPISNHLYFYWYRQILGQKVEFLVSFYNNEISEKSEIFDDQFSVERPDGSNFTLKIRSTKLEDSAMYFCASSALGYEQYFGPGTRLTVT.

The J gene is TRBJ2-3, the V gene TRBV6-4, with D possibly being TRBD1 or TRBD2 (5 bases each). CDR1 is MRHNA, CDR2 SNTAGT, per germline. Deletions cut 5 bases from V and 4 bases from J, with 13 bases between. This CDR3 has 14 residues. CDR3 sequence: CASSPSWDPDTQYF. The CDR3 nucleotides read TGTGCCAGCAGTCCCTCCTGGGACCCAGATACGCAGTATTTT.

This clone turned up a few times. The V call is TRBV30, the J call TRBJ2-7, with D unresolved. The ends were cut back, 0 bases at V and 7 bases at J, with 10 bases in the middle. This CDR3 has 12 amino acids. CDR1 is GTSNPN and CDR2 is SVGIG in the germline V gene (reference sequence). The DNA for the CDR3 is TGTGCCTGGAGTGTAGGGATTGGTGAGCAGTACTTC. This encodes CAWSVGIGEQYF.

The chain recombines TRBV21-1 with TRBJ2-7; TRBD2 is taken as the D call from the table, unchecked against the DNA. TRBV21-1 is termed a pseudogene. This CDR3 comprises 15 residues. This chain's CDR3 is CASSKRTSGRYEQYF. The DNA of the CDR3 is TGTGCCAGCAGCAAAAGGACTAGCGGGAGGTACGAGCAGTACTTC.

This rearrangement joins TRBV7-2 to TRBJ1-1; D uncertain. In germline, CDR1 is SGHTA, CDR2 FQGNSA. The CDR3 is made up of 18 amino acids. V lost 5 bases and J 0 bases, leaving 22 bases between the germline ends. The CDR3: CASSPTDRARIVNTEAFF. The CDR3 bases are TGTGCCAGCAGCCCTACTGATAGGGCTCGAATAGTGAACACTGAAGCTTTCTTT.

The rearrangement uses TRBV6-5 and TRBJ2-2; D is undetermined. The germline V gene has CDR1 MNHEY and CDR2 SVGAGI. V lost 6 bases, J lost 8 bases, and 16 bases lay in between. CDR3 length equals 14 residues. The CDR3 DNA follows: TGTGCCAGCAGAGACGCTAGGACCCGGGGGGAGCTGTTTTTT. This translates into CASRDARTRGELFF.